This T cell receptor beta chain was retrieved from a study of control samples from healthy donors and cancer patients. Trimming took off 2 bases at V and 1 base at J, with 5 bases between the two ends. The CDR3 consists of 13 residues. Method: immunoSEQ multiplex PCR; TCRdb's copy keeps in-frame clones and lacks some. The sample lists 200,000 or so clones, 90% to 95% occurring once. The chain joins TRBV12-3 or TRBV12-4 to TRBJ1-1; D remains ambiguous. Sequenced sample: blood. This receptor was taken from a man between 25 and 39 years old in good health. The CDR3 DNA reads as TGTGCCAGCAGTTTACGGGAGAACACTGAAGCTTTCTTT. Translated, it gives CASSLRENTEAFF.